The clone carrying this T cell receptor (beta chain) was counted once. Its antigen is unknown. Assay: immunoSEQ multiplex PCR; the TCRdb copy retains only in-frame clones and omits some. The data contain tens of thousands of clones, about nine tenths of them singletons. This entry is derived from a study of Tregs in tolerant kidney transplant recipients. Mixed chimerism was transient after nonmyeloablative marrow transplants from related graft donors. The CDR3 covers 17 residues. The germline gives CDR1 SGDLS, CDR2 YYNGEE. The V end was cut by 0 bases, the J end by 3 bases, with 19 bases between. Findings of the study overall: Validation in larger populations is needed because few patients were studied.

This TCR was sampled from a human patient who received a combined kidney and bone marrow transplant. Some T cells may trace back to the graft donor. The chain joins TRBV9 to TRBJ2-7; D may be TRBD2 (6 bases). The sequenced sample was CD8+ T cells from blood (PBMCs), obtained 24 months after the transplant. CDR3 residues: CASSVGGPASELYEQYF. DNA of the CDR3: TGTGCCAGCAGCGTAGGGGGCCCGGCTAGCGAACTCTACGAGCAGTACTTC.